This T cell receptor beta chain was identified during a study of T cells after posttransplantation cyclophosphamide. This clone was seen only a few times. Only in-frame clones appear in the TCRdb table, and some are missing; sequencing was by immunoSEQ multiplex PCR. This sample comprises about 36,000 clones, none seen once only. On the day of bone marrow donation, the related graft donor provided peripheral blood. The CDR3 sequence is 15 residues long. Trimming cost V 5 bases and J 7 bases; bases outside gene matches: 6. Germline CDR1 reads MDHEN; CDR2 reads SYDVKM. The TCR comes from a girl under 18 in good health, CMV-negative, and a related stem cell transplant donor. Sequencing was done on a sample of PBMCs. The chain is built from TRBV28 and TRBJ1-6, with 9 bases that match TRBD1. The CDR3: CASSRRDRDNSPLHF. For the CDR3, the DNA is TGTGCCAGCAGTCGTCGGGACAGGGACAATTCACCCCTCCACTTT. Full variable domain (missing parts from reference TRBV28 and TRBJ1-6): DVKVTQSSRYLVKRTGEKVFLECVQDMDHENMFWYRQDPGLGLRLIYFSYDVKMKEKGDIPEGYSVSREKKERFSLILESASTNQTSMYLCASSRRDRDNSPLHFGNGTRLTVT.